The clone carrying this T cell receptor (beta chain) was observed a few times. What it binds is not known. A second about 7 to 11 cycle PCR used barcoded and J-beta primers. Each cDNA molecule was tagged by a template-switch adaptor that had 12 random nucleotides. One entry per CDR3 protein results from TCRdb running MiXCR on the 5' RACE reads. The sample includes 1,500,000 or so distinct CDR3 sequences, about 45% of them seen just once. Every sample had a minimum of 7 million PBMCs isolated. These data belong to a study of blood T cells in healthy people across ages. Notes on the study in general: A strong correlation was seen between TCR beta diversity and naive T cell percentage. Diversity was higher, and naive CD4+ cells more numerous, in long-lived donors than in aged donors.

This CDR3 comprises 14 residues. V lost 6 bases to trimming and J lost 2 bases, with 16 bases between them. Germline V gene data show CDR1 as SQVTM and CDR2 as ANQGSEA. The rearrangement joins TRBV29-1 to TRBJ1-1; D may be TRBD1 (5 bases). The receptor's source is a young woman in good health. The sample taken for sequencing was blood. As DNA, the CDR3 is TGCAGCGTGGTTCGTGTGGGACTAAACACTGAAGCTTTCTTT. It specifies CSVVRVGLNTEAFF.